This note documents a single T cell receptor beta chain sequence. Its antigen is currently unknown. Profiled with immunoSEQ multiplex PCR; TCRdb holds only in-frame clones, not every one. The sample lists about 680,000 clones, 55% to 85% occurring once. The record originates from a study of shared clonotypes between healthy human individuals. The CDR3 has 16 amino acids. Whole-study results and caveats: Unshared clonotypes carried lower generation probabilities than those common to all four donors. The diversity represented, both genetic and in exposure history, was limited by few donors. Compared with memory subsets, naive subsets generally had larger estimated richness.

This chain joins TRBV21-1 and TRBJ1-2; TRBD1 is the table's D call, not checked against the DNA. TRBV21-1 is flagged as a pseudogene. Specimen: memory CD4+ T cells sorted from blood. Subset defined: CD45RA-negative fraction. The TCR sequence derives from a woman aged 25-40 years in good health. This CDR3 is CASSSGQGARRYGYTF. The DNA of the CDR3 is TGTGCCAGCAGCAGCGGACAGGGGGCGCGTCGGTATGGCTACACCTTC.